These 19 T cell receptor beta chains were sequenced from one sample in a study of graft-versus-host responses after intestinal transplantation. Profiled with immunoSEQ multiplex PCR; TCRdb holds only in-frame clones, not every one. The table shows 45,000 to 50,000 clones, with 80% to 95% occurring only once. Antigens of these TCRs are unknown. Sequenced material: unstimulated CD4+ T cells sorted from spleen or lymph node cells, taken before transplant. The source is a human donor who was the organ donor for an intestinal transplant.

The chain employs TRBV11-3 and TRBJ2-1; no clear D gene. The CDR3 runs to 12 residues. V lost 1 base and J lost 9, with 7 bases in between. Germline loops: CDR1 SGHNT, CDR2 YENEEA. In DNA, the CDR3 is TGTGCCAGCAGCTTAGGGGTAGGTGAGCAGTTCTTC. Encoded protein: CASSLGVGEQFF.

This clone has just one count. The chain joins TRBV4-3 to TRBJ2-1; D is undetermined. The CDR3 extends over 14 amino acids. The V end was cut by 0 bases, the J end by 7 bases, with 10 bases between. The germline V gene has CDR1 LGHNA and CDR2 YSLEER. DNA for the CDR3: TGCGCCAGCAGCCAAGATCCCCCTTCAAATGAGCAGTTCTTC. This codes for CASSQDPPSNEQFF.

The rearrangement uses TRBV9 and TRBJ2-7, with 12 bases lining up with TRBD2. V shed 0 bases and J 6 bases; nucleotides not matched to a gene: 1. Germline CDR1 and CDR2: SGDLS and YYNGEE. This CDR3 has 14 amino acids. The CDR3 protein is CASSVASGRAEQYF. Written as DNA, the CDR3 is TGTGCCAGCAGCGTAGCTAGCGGGAGGGCCGAGCAGTACTTC.

V and J are TRBV9 and TRBJ2-1; a weak D match, TRBD2 (5 bases). In germline, CDR1 is SGDLS, CDR2 YYNGEE. The V gene lost 1 base and the J gene lost 7 bases, with 9 bases spanning the gap. CDR3 size: 13 residues. As DNA, the CDR3 is TGTGCCAGCAGCGTATCCTCGGGGAATGAGCAGTTCTTC. It encodes CASSVSSGNEQFF.

The chain combines TRBV2 with TRBJ2-5, with 12 bases fitting TRBD2. The germline V gene encodes CDR1 SNHLY and CDR2 FYNNEI. After removal of 1 base from V and 5 bases from J, the junction contained 14 bases not matched to a gene. The CDR3 totals 19 residues. CDR3 bases: TGTGCCAGCAGTGAAGGCCAACTAGCGGGAGGCCCAGGTGGGGAGACCCAGTACTTC. Protein product: CASSEGQLAGGPGGETQYF. Drawing the rest from reference TRBV2 and TRBJ2-5, the complete variable domain is EPEVTQTPSHQVTQMGQEVILRCVPISNHLYFYWYRQILGQKVEFLVSFYNNEISEKSEIFDDQFSVERPDGSNFTLKIRSTKLEDSAMYFCASSEGQLAGGPGGETQYFGPGTRLLVL.

The chain couples TRBV30 to TRBJ2-3; 7 bases match TRBD2. Germline V gene sequence: CDR1 GTSNPN, CDR2 SVGIG (reference sequence). The V segment lost 0 bases and the J segment 4 bases; nucleotides outside the gene matches: 7. The CDR3 has 15 amino acids. CDR3 DNA: TGTGCCTGGAGTGTAGGGGCGGGAGTCCCAGATACGCAGTATTTT. Translation gives CAWSVGAGVPDTQYF.

This clone has only a few counts. The rearrangement joins TRBV7-2 to TRBJ2-7, with 8 bases fitting TRBD2. After removal of 1 base from V and 7 bases from J, the junction contained 9 bases not matched to a gene. The CDR3 extends over 15 amino acids. Looked up from germline, CDR1 is SGHTA and CDR2 is FQGNSA. The CDR3 is CASSLGGTRGVEQYF. The CDR3 DNA reads TGTGCCAGCAGCTTAGGGGGGACTAGGGGTGTTGAGCAGTACTTC. Full variable domain (missing parts from reference TRBV7-2 and TRBJ2-7): GAGVSQSPSNKVTEKGKDVELRCDPISGHTALYWYRQSLGQGLEFLIYFQGNSAPDKSGLPSDRFSAERTGGSVSTLTIQRTQQEDSAVYLCASSLGGTRGVEQYFGPGTRLTVT.

The chain recombines TRBV28 with TRBJ1-2; 7 nucleotides align to TRBD1. Germline V gene data show CDR1 as MDHEN and CDR2 as SYDVKM. This CDR3 is 15 amino acids long. V lost 6 bases to trimming and J lost 7 bases; unmatched junction nucleotides: 14. This chain's CDR3 is CASRSTGSARGGYTF. The CDR3 nucleotides read TGTGCCAGCAGGTCGACAGGGAGCGCGAGGGGTGGCTACACCTTC.

The V gene is TRBV4-3, the J gene TRBJ2-2; D gene unclear. The length of the CDR3 is 15 residues. Germline lookup yields CDR1 LGHNA and CDR2 YSLEER. The V end was cut by 4 bases, the J end by 5 bases, with 14 bases between. CDR3 loop: CASSRTARGTGELFF. As DNA, the CDR3 is TGCGCCAGCAGCCGGACGGCCCGCGGAACCGGGGAGCTGTTTTTT.

The chain uses TRBV4-3 and TRBJ2-3, with 13 bases identical to TRBD2. The CDR3 has 17 residues. The V and J ends lost 4 bases and 0 bases, in that order; junction bases with no gene match: 4. Germline V gives CDR1 LGHNA, CDR2 YSLEER. The CDR3 DNA reads as TGCGCCAGCAGCCGGAGGGGACTAGCGGGGAGCACAGATACGCAGTATTTT. Its translation: CASSRRGLAGSTDTQYF.

The chain links TRBV23-1 to TRBJ2-5; D may be TRBD2 (5 bases). TRBV23-1 is an ORF, and what it does is uncertain. V dropped 3 bases and J dropped 6 bases, with 8 bases sitting between them. This CDR3 spans 12 amino acids. In DNA, the CDR3 is TGCGCCAGCAGTCAGAGGAGGAAGACCCAGTACTTC. This translates into CASSQRRKTQYF.

The chain recombines TRBV28 with TRBJ1-6; D is possibly TRBD1 (6 bases). Germline V gives CDR1 MDHEN, CDR2 SYDVKM. The V end was cut by 4 bases, the J end by 7 bases, with 11 bases between. This CDR3 has 14 amino acids. The CDR3 is CASSYGTPNSPLHF. The CDR3 nucleotides are TGTGCCAGCAGTTACGGGACACCAAATTCACCCCTCCACTTT.

CDR3 nucleotides: TGTGCCAGCAGGGGTGGGTCCTACAATGAGCAGTTCTTC. The encoded protein is CASRGGSYNEQFF. The chain employs TRBV28 and TRBJ2-1; D unresolved. CDR1 is MDHEN, CDR2 SYDVKM, per germline. The CDR3 extends over 13 amino acids. V dropped 6 bases and J dropped 1 base, with 7 bases sitting between them.

The chain recombines TRBV5-6 with TRBJ2-1; TRBD2 matches 7 bases. J lost 3 bases, V lost 0 bases, and 3 bases had no gene match. CDR1 SGHDT and CDR2 YYEEEE come from the germline V gene. The length of the CDR3 is 15 residues. CDR3 in DNA: TGTGCCAGCAGCTTGGGGCTAGCGGACTACAATGAGCAGTTCTTC. This sequence encodes CASSLGLADYNEQFF.

This sequence joins TRBV4-2 and TRBJ2-2; 7 bases fit TRBD2. The CDR3 totals 15 residues. V was clipped by 4 bases and J by 6 bases; unmatched bases: 8. Germline CDR1 LGHNA, CDR2 YNFKEQ. The DNA of the CDR3 is TGTGCCAGCAGCCCTCGGATAGCGGGTCCCGGGGAGCTGTTTTTT. As protein: CASSPRIAGPGELFF.

The CDR3 bases are TGTGCCTGCAGTATACAGGTACGCTCCTACGAGCAGTACTTC. Translation gives CACSIQVRSYEQYF. The gene calls are TRBV30 and TRBJ2-7, with D perhaps matching TRBD1 (5 bases). Germline values: CDR1 GTSNPN, CDR2 SVGIG (reference sequence). The CDR3 sequence is 14 residues long. The ends were cut back, 6 bases at V and 0 bases at J, with 15 bases in the middle.

J is TRBJ1-1 and V is TRBV7-9, with no clear D. CDR3 size: 17 residues. The V and J ends lost 4 bases and 1 base respectively, with 19 bases between them. CDR1 is SEHNR, CDR2 FQNEAQ, per germline (reference sequence). CDR3 in amino acids: CASSSPWGGLGNTEAFF. The CDR3 nucleotides are TGTGCCAGCAGCTCCCCCTGGGGTGGGTTGGGGAACACTGAAGCTTTCTTT.

The rearrangement uses TRBV28 and TRBJ2-2; no clear D. Trimming removed 3 bases at V and 2 bases at J, with 10 bases between. The germline V gene encodes CDR1 MDHEN and CDR2 SYDVKM. This CDR3 comprises 15 residues. The CDR3 bases are TGTGCCAGCAGTTTTCTCGGAACCAACACCGGGGAGCTGTTTTTT. Its translation: CASSFLGTNTGELFF. The full variable domain, in which reference TRBV28 and TRBJ2-2 provide the parts outside the CDR3, is DVKVTQSSRYLVKRTGEKVFLECVQDMDHENMFWYRQDPGLGLRLIYFSYDVKMKEKGDIPEGYSVSREKKERFSLILESASTNQTSMYLCASSFLGTNTGELFFGEGSRLTVL.

The count of this clone is one. Here the CDR3 reads CASSKGGALSQPQHF. In nucleotides, the CDR3 is TGTGCCAGCAGCAAGGGGGGGGCACTGTCTCAGCCCCAGCATTTT. The chain combines TRBV21-1 with TRBJ1-5. TRBV21-1 is noted as a pseudogene. The CDR3 consists of 15 residues.